One and the same sample provided the 14 T cell receptor beta chains below, sequenced in a study of T cells after yellow fever vaccination. TCRdb passed the 5' RACE reads through MiXCR, listing each CDR3 protein once. This sample carries some 500,000 distinct CDR3 sequences, roughly 14% of them seen once, and the ten largest clones take roughly an eighth. The sample here was PBMCs, taken on the day of the yellow fever booster vaccination. These receptors were taken from a man aged 25 to 40 who received the YFV17D yellow fever vaccine.

This clonotype appeared a few times. This chain uses TRBV11-2 with TRBJ2-1; D is undetermined. V was pared by 3 bases and J by 0 bases, with 15 bases between. CDR3 length: 17 residues. Per the germline V gene, CDR1 is SGHAT and CDR2 is FQNNGV. CDR3 coding DNA: TGTGCCAGCAGCTTCACACCTGACGCCGTCTCCTACAATGAGCAGTTCTTC. Translating gives CASSFTPDAVSYNEQFF.

The J gene is TRBJ2-2, the V gene TRBV3-1, with D perhaps matching TRBD2 (6 bases). Germline V gives CDR1 LGHDT, CDR2 YNNKEL (reference sequence). The CDR3 is 11 residues long. V lost 4 bases and J lost 10, with 7 bases in between. CDR3 nucleotide sequence: TGTGCCAGCAGCCGGGGGGAGGAGCTGTTTTTT. The encoded protein is CASSRGEELFF.

This clonotype occurred a few times. The chain has TRBV5-1 and TRBJ2-7; 9 bases fit TRBD1. The V and J ends lost 5 bases and 1 base, in that order; junction bases with no gene match: 7. This CDR3 has 15 residues. Germline values: CDR1 SGHRS, CDR2 YFSETQ. CDR3 loop: CASRSGQGVSYEQYF. For the CDR3, the DNA is TGCGCCAGCAGGTCGGGACAGGGAGTTTCCTACGAGCAGTACTTC. The complete variable domain, with remaining parts taken from reference TRBV5-1 and TRBJ2-7, reads KAGVTQTPRYLIKTRGQQVTLSCSPISGHRSVSWYQQTPGQGLQFLFEYFSETQRNKGNFPGRFSGRQFSNSRSEMNVSTLELGDSALYLCASRSGQGVSYEQYFGPGTRLTVT.

The sample holds many counts of this clonotype. J is TRBJ2-3 and V is TRBV7-2; 13 bases match TRBD2. Germline CDR1 and CDR2: SGHTA and FQGNSA. The junction had 0 bases not matched to a gene; V was cut back by 3 bases and J by 3 bases. CDR3 length equals 15 residues. DNA for the CDR3: TGTGCCAGCAGCTTGACTAGCGGGAGGACAGATACGCAGTATTTT. Amino acids: CASSLTSGRTDTQYF.

This clonotype was detected a few times. The gene calls are TRBV20-1 and TRBJ2-3; D is unclear. The CDR3 is 11 residues long. With 4 bases removed from V and 3 bases from J, the gap between germline ends came to 5 bases. Germline CDR1 and CDR2: DFQATT and SNEGSKA (reference sequence). The CDR3 reads CSATQTDTQYF. Written as DNA, the CDR3 is TGCAGTGCTACCCAAACAGATACGCAGTATTTT.

This chain links TRBV28 with TRBJ2-2; D unclear. Per germline, CDR1 MDHEN and CDR2 SYDVKM. V was shortened by 7 bases and J by 17 bases, with 29 bases between the two germline ends. The CDR3 has 15 residues. The CDR3 DNA follows: TGTGCCAGCACCCCCTGGACCCACCTCGGGCCCCGCGGTTTTTTT. Encoded protein: CASTPWTHLGPRGFF.

The CDR3 bases are TGCGCCAGCAGCTTGGGGGTACGGGTCGGAGAGACCCAGTACTTC. Encoded protein: CASSLGVRVGETQYF. This sequence joins TRBV5-1 and TRBJ2-5; D unclear. The CDR3 covers 15 residues. Germline V gene sequence: CDR1 SGHRS, CDR2 YFSETQ. Trimming removed 0 bases from V and 4 bases from J, with 13 bases in between.

The chain is built from TRBV7-9 and TRBJ2-1; tentatively, D is TRBD2 (5 bases). The germline V gene has CDR1 SEHNR and CDR2 FQNEAQ (reference sequence). The germline V and J ends were trimmed by 1 base and 9 bases, with 10 bases remaining between them. There are 13 residues in the CDR3. CDR3 nucleotide sequence: TGTGCCAGCAGCTTAGAACCTCGGGGTGAGCAGTTCTTC. It encodes CASSLEPRGEQFF.

This clonotype turned up a few times. This chain joins TRBV4-3 and TRBJ2-1; 8 nucleotides match TRBD2. The junction had 10 bases not matched to a gene; V was cut back by 2 bases and J by 4 bases. Germline CDR1 is LGHNA and CDR2 is YSLEER. The CDR3 spans 17 residues. The CDR3 coding sequence is TGCGCCAGCAGCCAAATGGGTGGGACTAGAATATACAATGAGCAGTTCTTC. Translating gives CASSQMGGTRIYNEQFF.

This clonotype came up a few times. The rearrangement links TRBV4-2 to TRBJ1-2; 9 bases map to TRBD1. The germline V gene encodes CDR1 LGHNA and CDR2 YNFKEQ. The CDR3 has 18 residues. V gave up 3 bases and J gave up 1 base; unmatched junction bases: 12. The CDR3 is CASSHIPADRGNNYGYTF. The CDR3 DNA follows: TGTGCCAGCAGCCATATTCCAGCCGACAGGGGGAATAACTATGGCTACACCTTC.

This clonotype showed up just a few times. The V and J genes are TRBV7-2 and TRBJ2-7, with D perhaps matching TRBD1 (6 bases). Germline V gives CDR1 SGHTA, CDR2 FQGNSA. V gave up 8 bases and J gave up 0 bases, with 11 bases separating them. CDR3 size: 13 residues. The CDR3 DNA reads TGTGCCAGCGCGCGCAGGGGCTCCTACGAGCAGTACTTC. Its protein is CASARRGSYEQYF.

In this sample, this clonotype turned up a few times. The chain is built from TRBV3-1 and TRBJ2-7, with TRBD2 matching 10 bases. The V gene end was trimmed by 4 bases and the J gene end by 5 bases; junction bases not matched to a gene: 11. Germline CDR1 LGHDT, CDR2 YNNKEL (reference sequence). The CDR3 consists of 16 residues. Here the CDR3 reads CASSPRTSGTSHEQYF. The CDR3 region has the DNA TGTGCCAGCAGCCCGCGGACTAGCGGAACTTCACACGAGCAGTACTTC.

The table lists this clonotype with a few counts. The chain carries TRBV20-1 and TRBJ2-1; 9 bases match TRBD2. The germline V gene encodes CDR1 DFQATT and CDR2 SNEGSKA (reference sequence). The CDR3 loop spans 14 amino acids. Trimming cost V 3 bases and J 6 bases; bases outside gene matches: 6. DNA of the CDR3: TGCAGTGCTAGCCTAGCGGGAATGATCAATGAGCAGTTCTTC. This gives the protein CSASLAGMINEQFF.

This chain uses TRBV20-1 with TRBJ2-2; D call uncertain. Per the germline V gene, CDR1 is DFQATT and CDR2 is SNEGSKA (reference sequence). The CDR3 has 12 amino acids. The CDR3 DNA follows: TGCCGCGTTGAGCGTAACACCGGGGAGCTGTTTTTT. It specifies CRVERNTGELFF.